This is a list of T cell receptor beta chains from one sample in a study of T cell responses to AZD1222 COVID-19 vaccine. Assay used: immunoSEQ multiplex PCR; TCRdb lists only in-frame clones, some missing. This repertoire shows 90,000 to 150,000 clones, about 88% found once; its top ten account for approximately 10%. This sample comprised peripheral blood, obtained on day 0 of AZD1222 vaccination. The receptors derive from an adult in good health. Each CDR3 is given with its conserved first and last residue. The D gene is left open where the match is weak. Clone size is not always given. Where it is, it says once, few, many or a class for expanded clones.

clone size	J gene	CDR3 length	D gene	V gene	CDR3 protein	CDR3 DNA
-	TRBJ1-2	13	-	TRBV11-3	CASSADSNYGYTF	TGTGCCAGCAGCGCGGACAGCAACTATGGCTACACCTTC
-	TRBJ2-2	18	TRBD1	TRBV18	CASSPPTGASSYTGELFF	TGTGCCAGCTCACCCCCGACAGGGGCTTCCTCGTACACCGGGGAGCTGTTTTTT
-	TRBJ2-7	13	-	TRBV24-1	CATSDGGNYEQYF	TGTGCCACCAGTGATGGAGGGAACTACGAGCAGTACTTC
-	TRBJ1-6	15	-	TRBV27	CASSLWGGEDSPLHF	TGTGCCAGCAGTTTATGGGGGGGGGAGGATTCACCCCTCCACTTT
-	TRBJ2-2	18	TRBD1	TRBV11-3	CASSGIVRDRTNTGELFF	TGTGCCAGCAGCGGGATCGTCCGGGACAGGACGAACACCGGGGAGCTGTTTTTT
-	TRBJ1-5	14	TRBD1	TRBV5-4	CASSSGQGNQPQHF	TGTGCCAGCAGCTCGGGACAGGGGAATCAGCCCCAGCATTTT
once	TRBJ2-4	12	-	TRBV7-8	CASSQGTNIQYF	TGTGCCAGCAGCCAGGGAACAAACATTCAGTACTTC
-	TRBJ2-7	13	-	TRBV2	CASRGAGSYEQYF	TGTGCCAGCCGAGGCGCAGGGAGCTACGAGCAGTACTTC
once	TRBJ1-4	17	TRBD1	TRBV6-2/TRBV6-3	CASSYSDRGKGNEKLFF	TGTGCCAGCAGCTATTCGGACAGGGGTAAAGGTAATGAAAAACTGTTTTTT
-	TRBJ1-1	11	-	TRBV11-3	CASSFRGSAFF	TGTGCCAGCAGCTTTAGGGGGTCAGCTTTCTTT
-	TRBJ1-6	15	-	TRBV30	CAWSVLTGPNSPLHF	TGTGCCTGGAGTGTATTGACAGGACCAAATTCACCCCTCCACTTT
few	TRBJ2-2	14	-	TRBV7-9	CASSGAWTTGELFF	TGTGCCAGCAGCGGGGCCTGGACCACCGGGGAGCTGTTTTTT
-	TRBJ1-4	15	-	TRBV5-1	CASSLALTGFEKLFF	TGCGCCAGCAGCTTGGCTCTAACAGGGTTTGAGAAACTGTTTTTT
-	TRBJ2-1	12	-	TRBV12-3/TRBV12-4	CASSTARNEQFF	TGTGCCAGCAGTACCGCGAGGAATGAGCAGTTCTTC
-	TRBJ2-7	15	TRBD1	TRBV2	CASSTGQRGLYEQYF	TGTGCCAGCAGTACGGGACAGAGGGGGCTCTACGAGCAGTACTTC
-	TRBJ1-2	14	-	TRBV2	CASSELRWGYGYTF	TGTGCCAGCAGTGAATTGCGGTGGGGCTATGGCTACACCTTC
-	TRBJ1-2	15	TRBD1	TRBV19	CASRRGQNGNYGYTF	TGTGCCAGTAGAAGGGGGCAGAATGGAAACTATGGCTACACCTTC
-	TRBJ2-5	14	TRBD1	TRBV18	CASSPRTGGETQYF	TGTGCCAGCTCACCCCGGACAGGGGGCGAGACCCAGTACTTC
-	TRBJ1-5	12	-	TRBV6-1	CASSEWLQPQHF	TGTGCCAGCAGTGAATGGCTTCAGCCCCAGCATTTT
-	TRBJ1-1	16	-	TRBV11-3	CASSFPQGLGNTEAFF	TGTGCCAGCAGCTTCCCACAGGGACTAGGGAACACTGAAGCTTTCTTT
few	TRBJ2-2	16	TRBD1	TRBV5-1	CASSPGTGIVSGELFF	TGCGCCAGCAGCCCGGGGACAGGGATTGTCTCCGGGGAGCTGTTTTTT
-	TRBJ1-2	13	TRBD1	TRBV2	CASRDPTGDGYTF	TGTGCCAGCAGGGACCCGACAGGGGACGGCTACACCTTC
-	TRBJ2-1	16	-	TRBV4-2	CASSRDPTGAYNEQFF	TGTGCCAGCAGCCGAGACCCCACGGGGGCGTACAATGAGCAGTTCTTC
-	TRBJ2-2	12	-	TRBV6-5	CASGGSTGELFF	TGTGCCAGTGGGGGCTCGACCGGGGAGCTGTTTTTT
-	TRBJ1-5	12	-	TRBV29-1	CSVATGNQPQHF	TGCAGCGTTGCCACCGGCAATCAGCCCCAGCATTTT
-	TRBJ2-3	17	TRBD1	TRBV7-9	CASSSNSRQGVTDTQYF	TGTGCCAGCAGCTCAAATTCAAGACAGGGAGTGACAGATACGCAGTATTTT
-	TRBJ1-5	20	TRBD1	TRBV6-2/TRBV6-3	CASSYERQGVGLYSNQPQHF	TGTGCCAGCAGTTACGAGAGACAGGGGGTCGGACTATATAGCAATCAGCCCCAGCATTTT
once	TRBJ1-4	17	-	TRBV4-1	CASRGRETESTNEKLFF	TGCGCCAGCAGGGGGCGGGAGACAGAATCAACTAATGAAAAACTGTTTTTT
-	TRBJ2-1	16	TRBD1	TRBV9	CASSFTGTGTYNEQFF	TGTGCCAGCAGTTTTACCGGGACAGGCACCTACAATGAGCAGTTCTTC
-	TRBJ2-7	15	-	TRBV4-1	CASSQARGSSYEQYF	TGCGCCAGCAGCCAAGCCCGGGGGAGCTCCTACGAGCAGTACTTC
-	TRBJ2-7	16	TRBD2	TRBV14	CASSQGGLAGAYEQYF	TGTGCCAGCAGCCAAGGCGGACTAGCGGGGGCCTACGAGCAGTACTTC
-	TRBJ2-1	13	TRBD2	TRBV5-1	CATGTSAYNEQFF	TGCGCCACTGGGACTAGCGCATACAATGAGCAGTTCTTC
-	TRBJ2-7	17	-	TRBV10-3	CAISESGAGTFSYEQYF	TGTGCCATCAGTGAGTCTGGGGCGGGGACCTTCTCCTACGAGCAGTACTTC
-	TRBJ1-1	15	-	TRBV5-4	CASSTGTDMNTEAFF	TGTGCCAGCAGCACCGGGACGGACATGAACACTGAAGCTTTCTTT
-	TRBJ2-3	14	-	TRBV2	CASSEDRVTDTQYF	TGTGCCAGCAGTGAAGACAGGGTCACAGATACGCAGTATTTT
-	TRBJ1-2	16	TRBD1	TRBV7-9	CATLEQGLVIPLGYTF	TGTGCCACCTTGGAACAGGGGCTAGTTATACCACTAGGCTACACCTTC
-	TRBJ2-3	16	-	TRBV11-2	CASSLDLGAVADTQYF	TGTGCCAGCAGCTTAGATCTAGGCGCTGTCGCAGATACGCAGTATTTT
-	TRBJ1-1	14	TRBD1	TRBV5-4	CASSSTGENTEAFF	TGTGCCAGCAGCTCTACAGGGGAGAACACTGAAGCTTTCTTT
-	TRBJ2-2	15	TRBD1	TRBV3-1/TRBV3-2	CASSQGYSGGGELFF	TGTGCCAGCAGCCAAGGCTACTCAGGGGGCGGGGAGCTGTTTTTT
-	TRBJ2-3	13	TRBD1	TRBV19	CASSRDRGDPQYF	TGTGCCAGTAGTAGGGACAGGGGCGACCCGCAGTATTTT
-	TRBJ2-5	19	-	TRBV1	CTSRYNPGTGGLVFETQYF	TGCACCAGCAGGTACAACCCCGGGACAGGGGGTTTAGTGTTCGAGACCCAGTACTTC
-	TRBJ2-1	15	-	TRBV5-6	CASSPSPAFYNEQFF	TGTGCCAGCAGCCCATCACCAGCTTTCTACAATGAGCAGTTCTTC
-	TRBJ1-6	15	TRBD1	TRBV2	CASSERQGNNSPLHF	TGTGCCAGCAGTGAACGACAGGGTAATAATTCACCCCTCCACTTT